These 19 T cell receptor beta chains came from one sample sequenced in a study of human versus mouse CDR3 diversity and MHC coevolution. The method was immunoSEQ multiplex PCR; TCRdb's version includes in-frame clones alone and lacks a portion of them. The table lists tens of thousands of clones, about 94% of them singletons. Material for sequencing was naive CD4+ T cells from blood. Subset described: CD45RO-negative CD62L-positive naive CD4 T cells. These receptors came from a person between 60 and 69 years old in good health.

V gene TRBV5-4 combines with J gene TRBJ1-6, with TRBD1 identical over 7 bases. V shed 3 bases and J 14 bases; nucleotides not matched to a gene: 5. The CDR3 extends over 12 amino acids. CDR1 SGHNT and CDR2 YYREEE come from the germline V gene (reference sequence). In nucleotides, the CDR3 is TGTGCCAGCAGCTCAGGGACAGCGACCCTCCACTTT. Translated, it gives CASSSGTATLHF. The whole variable domain, remainder taken from reference TRBV5-4 and TRBJ1-6, is ETGVTQSPTHLIKTRGQQVTLRCSSQSGHNTVSWYQQALGQGPQFIFQYYREEENGRGNFPPRFSGLQFPNYSSELNVNALELDDSALYLCASSSGTATLHFGNGTRLTVT.

The J gene is TRBJ1-6, the V gene TRBV11-2, with 8 bases that match TRBD1. CDR3 size: 13 residues. V lost 9 bases and J lost 6; bases outside the gene matches: 4. Germline lookup yields CDR1 SGHAT and CDR2 FQNNGV. Written as DNA, the CDR3 is TGTGCCAGTCAGGGGGCTCGTAATTCACCCCTCCACTTT. This encodes CASQGARNSPLHF.

This chain connects TRBV30 to TRBJ2-5; D is uncertain. Trimming shortened V by 1 base and J by 6 bases, and 12 bases separated the two germline ends. The CDR3 totals 13 residues. Germline V lookup: CDR1 GTSNPN, CDR2 SVGIG (reference sequence). The CDR3 bases are TGTGCCTGGAGTGCGCTTGGTGGCCAGACCCAGTACTTC. Translated: CAWSALGGQTQYF. The full variable domain, its missing parts supplied by reference TRBV30 and TRBJ2-5, is SQTIHQWPATLVQPVGSPLSLECTVEGTSNPNLYWYRQAAGRGLQLLFYSVGIGQISSEVPQNLSASRPQDRQFILSSKKLLLSDSGFYLCAWSALGGQTQYFGPGTRLLVL.

This sequence joins TRBV9 and TRBJ1-6; D unclear. The CDR3 is made up of 16 amino acids. Trimming took off 2 bases at V and 7 bases at J, with 16 bases between the two ends. The germline V gene has CDR1 SGDLS and CDR2 YYNGEE. CDR3 protein: CASSVATSGANSPLHF. CDR3 in DNA: TGTGCCAGCAGCGTCGCAACTTCGGGAGCGAATTCACCCCTCCACTTT.

The chain couples TRBV15 to TRBJ2-7; 10 bases align to TRBD1. CDR3 length equals 15 residues. The germline gives CDR1 LNHNV, CDR2 YYDKDF (reference sequence). Trimming cost V 3 bases and J 4 bases; bases outside gene matches: 6. CDR3 sequence (DNA): TGTGCCACCAGCAGGTCGACAGGGGGCGCGTACGAGCAGTACTTC. Translating it yields CATSRSTGGAYEQYF.

The rearrangement links TRBV19 to TRBJ1-5, with 8 bases identical to TRBD1. CDR3 size: 14 residues. The germline CDR1 and CDR2 sequences are LNHDA and SQIVND (reference sequence). With 6 bases clipped from V and 4 bases from J, the junction kept 5 bases outside the gene matches. Here the CDR3 reads CASRSRDRNQPQHF. The CDR3 DNA reads as TGTGCCAGTAGGTCCCGGGACAGGAATCAGCCCCAGCATTTT.

The gene calls are TRBV11-3 and TRBJ2-1, with D possibly TRBD1 on 5 matching bases. This CDR3 contains 11 residues. V was pared by 7 bases and J by 6 bases, with 7 bases between. Germline CDR1 and CDR2: SGHNT and YENEEA. This CDR3 reads CASKQVNEQFF. The CDR3, as DNA: TGTGCCAGCAAACAGGTCAATGAGCAGTTCTTC.

The rearrangement joins TRBV7-3 to TRBJ2-7; D gene unclear. This CDR3 is 15 amino acids long. Germline CDR1 SGHTA, CDR2 FQGTGA. V shed 2 bases and J shed 0 bases, with 11 bases lying between them. CDR3 loop: CASSLSSASSYEQYF. DNA for the CDR3: TGTGCCAGCAGCTTATCTTCCGCGAGCTCCTACGAGCAGTACTTC.

This chain connects TRBV19 to TRBJ2-1, with 15 bases lining up with TRBD2. Germline V gives CDR1 LNHDA, CDR2 SQIVND (reference sequence). The CDR3 consists of 17 residues. V lost 2 bases to trimming and J lost 2 bases; unmatched junction nucleotides: 1. The CDR3 loop reads CASSIRTSGRAYNEQFF. The CDR3 nucleotides read TGTGCCAGTAGTATACGGACTAGCGGGAGGGCCTACAATGAGCAGTTCTTC.

About this clone itself: The sample carries other DNA sequences with the same CDR3. The chain recombines TRBV6-4 with TRBJ1-6; 9 bases line up with TRBD1. The germline V gene encodes CDR1 MRHNA and CDR2 SNTAGT. The V segment lost 5 bases and the J segment 10 bases; nucleotides outside the gene matches: 6. This CDR3 spans 14 amino acids. The CDR3 DNA follows: TGTGCCAGCAGTACGGACAGGGGAGACTCACCCCTCCACTTT. It translates to CASSTDRGDSPLHF.

The V call is TRBV5-1, the J call TRBJ2-1; 8 bases agree with TRBD1. From germline, CDR1 is SGHRS and CDR2 YFSETQ. V was clipped by 1 base and J by 10 bases; unmatched bases: 10. The CDR3 is made up of 15 amino acids. Written as DNA, the CDR3 is TGCGCCAGCAGCTTGTCCCCCCAGGGGGCCGGGGAGCAGTTCTTC. It codes for CASSLSPQGAGEQFF.

The chain links TRBV7-9 to TRBJ1-2; TRBD1 matches 7 bases. In germline, CDR1 is SEHNR, CDR2 FQNEAQ (reference sequence). With V trimmed by 3 bases and J by 6 bases, 1 base remained unmatched. The CDR3 spans 12 residues. In nucleotides, the CDR3 is TGTGCCAGCAGCTTGACAGGGAATGGCTACACCTTC. Translating gives CASSLTGNGYTF.

The chain joins TRBV11-2 to TRBJ2-3; a possible D gene is TRBD2 (6 bases). This CDR3 spans 15 amino acids. Trimming cost V 6 bases and J 1 base, with 14 bases left between them. Germline CDR1 and CDR2: SGHAT and FQNNGV. CDR3 region: CASSAGTRGTDTQYF. CDR3 DNA sequence: TGTGCCAGCAGTGCAGGGACTCGGGGCACAGATACGCAGTATTTT.

A single count supports this clone. This chain uses TRBV5-1 with TRBJ2-1, with D perhaps TRBD1 (5 bases). CDR3 size: 15 residues. Germline assignment: CDR1 SGHRS and CDR2 YFSETQ. V dropped 0 bases and J dropped 5 bases, with 12 bases sitting between them. The CDR3 protein is CASSLVGAGNNEQFF. CDR3 coding DNA: TGCGCCAGCAGCTTGGTAGGGGCAGGTAACAATGAGCAGTTCTTC.

This chain connects TRBV6-1 to TRBJ2-7; tentative D call: TRBD1 (6 bases). V was cut by 2 bases and J by 2 bases, with 13 bases left in between. Germline V gives CDR1 MNHNS, CDR2 SASEGT. The CDR3 is 15 amino acids. The CDR3 DNA reads TGTGCCAGCAGTGAATCTCCCGGGACAACCTACGAGCAGTACTTC. This codes for CASSESPGTTYEQYF.

The chain combines TRBV2 with TRBJ2-5, with D maybe TRBD1 (6 bases). The CDR3 sequence is 12 residues long. Germline lookup yields CDR1 SNHLY and CDR2 FYNNEI. Trimming shortened V by 7 bases and J by 9 bases, and 15 bases separated the two germline ends. The CDR3 loop reads CASKPIEGAQYF. The DNA for the CDR3 is TGTGCCAGCAAACCTATCGAGGGGGCCCAGTACTTC.

The V and J genes are TRBV5-6 and TRBJ2-7; maybe TRBD2 (5 bases). Per germline, CDR1 SGHDT and CDR2 YYEEEE. Trimming took 0 bases from V and 12 from J, leaving 13 bases between them. The CDR3 extends over 12 amino acids. This CDR3 reads CASSLGSGSAYF. CDR3 DNA sequence: TGTGCCAGCAGCTTGGGGTCGGGGAGCGCGTACTTC. The variable domain in full, with the rest retrieved from reference TRBV5-6 and TRBJ2-7, is DAGVTQSPTHLIKTRGQQVTLRCSPKSGHDTVSWYQQALGQGPQFIFQYYEEEERQRGNFPDRFSGHQFPNYSSELNVNALLLGDSALYLCASSLGSGSAYFGPGTRLTVT.

The J gene is TRBJ2-2, the V gene TRBV6-1, with D unresolved. V lost 3 bases and J 4 bases, leaving 15 bases between the germline ends. The CDR3 extends over 16 amino acids. CDR1 is MNHNS, CDR2 SASEGT, per germline. The CDR3 nucleotides read TGTGCCAGCAGTGATTTAGGCCTGACGGGCACCGGGGAGCTGTTTTTT. Translating it yields CASSDLGLTGTGELFF.

The chain is built from TRBV7-9 and TRBJ1-3; D not resolved. The CDR3 spans 18 residues. Per germline, CDR1 SEHNR and CDR2 FQNEAQ (reference sequence). V lost 1 base and J 1 base, leaving 17 bases between the germline ends. CDR3 in amino acids: CASSLDNIPPGSGNTIYF. In DNA, the CDR3 is TGTGCCAGCAGCTTAGATAACATCCCTCCAGGATCTGGAAACACCATATATTTT.